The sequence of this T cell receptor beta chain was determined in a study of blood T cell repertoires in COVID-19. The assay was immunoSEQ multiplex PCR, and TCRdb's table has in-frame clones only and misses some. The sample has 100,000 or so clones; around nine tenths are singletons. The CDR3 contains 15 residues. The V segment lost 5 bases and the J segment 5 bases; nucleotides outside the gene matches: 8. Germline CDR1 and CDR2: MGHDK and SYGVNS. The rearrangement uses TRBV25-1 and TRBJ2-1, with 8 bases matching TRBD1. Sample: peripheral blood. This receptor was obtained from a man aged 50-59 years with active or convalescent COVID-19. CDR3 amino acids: CASSRPGGADNEQFF. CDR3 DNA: TGTGCCAGCAGTCGTCCAGGGGGCGCCGACAATGAGCAGTTCTTC.